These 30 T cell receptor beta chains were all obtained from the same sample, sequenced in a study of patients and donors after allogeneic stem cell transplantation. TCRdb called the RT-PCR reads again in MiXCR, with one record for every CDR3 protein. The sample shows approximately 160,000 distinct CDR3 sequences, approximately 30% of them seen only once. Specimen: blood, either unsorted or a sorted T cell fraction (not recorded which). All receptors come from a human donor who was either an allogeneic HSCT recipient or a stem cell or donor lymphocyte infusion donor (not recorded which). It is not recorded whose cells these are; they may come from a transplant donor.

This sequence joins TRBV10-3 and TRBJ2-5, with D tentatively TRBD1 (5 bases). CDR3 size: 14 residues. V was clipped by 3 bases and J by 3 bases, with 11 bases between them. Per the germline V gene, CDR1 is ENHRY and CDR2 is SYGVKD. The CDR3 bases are TGTGCCATCAGTGAAGGGGCAGGGAAAGAGACCCAGTACTTC. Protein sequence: CAISEGAGKETQYF.

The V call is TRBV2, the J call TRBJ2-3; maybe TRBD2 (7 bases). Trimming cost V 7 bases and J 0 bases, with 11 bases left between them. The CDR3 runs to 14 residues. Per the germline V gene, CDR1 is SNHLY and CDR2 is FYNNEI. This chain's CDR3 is CASKGGLSTDTQYF. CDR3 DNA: TGTGCCAGCAAGGGGGGGCTTAGCACAGATACGCAGTATTTT.

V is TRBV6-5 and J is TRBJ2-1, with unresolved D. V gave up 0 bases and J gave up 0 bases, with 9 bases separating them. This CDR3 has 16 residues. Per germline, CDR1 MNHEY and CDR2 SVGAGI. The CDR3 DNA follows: TGTGCCAGCAGTTACTCGTATAGGGCCTCCTACAATGAGCAGTTCTTC. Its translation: CASSYSYRASYNEQFF.

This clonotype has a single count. CDR3 bases: TGTGCCAGCTCACCACGGCGGAGTGGGTCCTACAATGAGCAGTTCTTC. Its translation: CASSPRRSGSYNEQFF. The chain joins TRBV18 to TRBJ2-1; D ambiguous. Germline V gene sequence: CDR1 KGHSH, CDR2 LQKENI. V lost 1 base and J 1 base, leaving 11 bases between the germline ends. The CDR3 runs to 16 residues. Combining the CDR3 with reference TRBV18 and TRBJ2-1 gives the whole variable domain NAGVMQNPRHLVRRRGQEARLRCSPMKGHSHVYWYRQLPEEGLKFMVYLQKENIIDESGMPKERFSAEFPKEGPSILRIQQVVRGDSAAYFCASSPRRSGSYNEQFFGPGTRLTVL.

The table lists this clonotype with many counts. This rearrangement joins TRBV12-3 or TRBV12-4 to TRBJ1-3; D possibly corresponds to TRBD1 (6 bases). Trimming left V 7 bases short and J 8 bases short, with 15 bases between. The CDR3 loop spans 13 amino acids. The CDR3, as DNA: TGTGCCAGCACGACGGGACACCTGGACACCATATATTTT. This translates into CASTTGHLDTIYF.

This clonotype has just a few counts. CDR3 nucleotide sequence: TGTGCCAGCAGCCAGACCGGGACTAAGGTGAGGCAGTACTTC. Translating it yields CASSQTGTKVRQYF. V usage is TRBV6-2 or TRBV6-3 and J usage is TRBJ2-7; 7 nucleotides align to TRBD2. V shed 6 bases and J 9 bases; nucleotides not matched to a gene: 14. Germline CDR1 and CDR2: MNHEY and SVGEGT. This CDR3 has 14 amino acids.

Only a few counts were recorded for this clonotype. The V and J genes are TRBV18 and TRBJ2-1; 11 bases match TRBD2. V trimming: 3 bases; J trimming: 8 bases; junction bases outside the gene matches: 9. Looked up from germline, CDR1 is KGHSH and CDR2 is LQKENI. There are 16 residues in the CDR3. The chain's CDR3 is CASSPRLAGGPDEQFF. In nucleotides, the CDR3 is TGTGCCAGCTCACCTCGGTTAGCGGGAGGGCCAGATGAGCAGTTCTTC.

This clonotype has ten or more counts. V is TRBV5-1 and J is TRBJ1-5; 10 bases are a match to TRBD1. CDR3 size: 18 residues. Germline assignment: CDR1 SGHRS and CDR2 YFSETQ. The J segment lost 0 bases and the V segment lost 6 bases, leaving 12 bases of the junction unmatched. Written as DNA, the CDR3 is TGCGCCAGCACCTCAACGGACAGGGGGGATCATAGCAATCAGCCCCAGCATTTT. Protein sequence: CASTSTDRGDHSNQPQHF.

CDR3 loop: CASSLEPDEQFF. CDR3 DNA: TGTGCCAGCAGTCTGGAACCCGATGAGCAGTTCTTC. The V and J genes are TRBV7-9 and TRBJ2-1; D uncertain. V was cut by 6 bases and J by 8 bases, with 11 bases left in between. The V gene's germline CDR1 is SEHNR and CDR2 FQNEAQ (reference sequence). The CDR3 consists of 12 residues.

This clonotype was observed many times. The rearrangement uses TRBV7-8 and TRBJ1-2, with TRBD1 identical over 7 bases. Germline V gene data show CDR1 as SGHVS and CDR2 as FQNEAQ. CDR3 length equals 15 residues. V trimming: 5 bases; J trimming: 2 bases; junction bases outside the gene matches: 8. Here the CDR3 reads CASSTRQGVNYGYTF. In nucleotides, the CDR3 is TGTGCCAGCAGCACTCGACAGGGAGTCAACTATGGCTACACCTTC.

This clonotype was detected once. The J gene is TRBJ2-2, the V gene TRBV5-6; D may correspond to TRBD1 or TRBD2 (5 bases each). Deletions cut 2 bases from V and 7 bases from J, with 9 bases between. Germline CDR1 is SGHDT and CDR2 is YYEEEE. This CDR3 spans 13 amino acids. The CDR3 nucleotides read TGTGCCAGCAGCTTCGGGACGAGCGGGGAGCTGTTTTTT. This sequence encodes CASSFGTSGELFF.

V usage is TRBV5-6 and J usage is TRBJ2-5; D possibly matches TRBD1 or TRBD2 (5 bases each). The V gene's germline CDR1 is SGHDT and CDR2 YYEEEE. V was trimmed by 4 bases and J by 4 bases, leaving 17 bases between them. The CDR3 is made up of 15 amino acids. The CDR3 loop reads CASSPLGVVRETQYF. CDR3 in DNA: TGTGCCAGCAGCCCTCTGGGGGTAGTCCGAGAGACCCAGTACTTC.

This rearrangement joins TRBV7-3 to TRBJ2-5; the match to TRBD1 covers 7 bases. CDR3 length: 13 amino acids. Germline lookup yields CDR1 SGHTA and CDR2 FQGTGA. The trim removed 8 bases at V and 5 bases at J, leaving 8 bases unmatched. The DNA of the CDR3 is TGTGCCAGCTCCCAAGGGGGCGGGGAGACCCAGTACTTC. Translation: CASSQGGGETQYF. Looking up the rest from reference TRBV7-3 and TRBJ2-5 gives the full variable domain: GAGVSQTPSNKVTEKGKYVELRCDPISGHTALYWYRQSLGQGPEFLIYFQGTGAADDSGLPNDRFFAVRPEGSVSTLKIQRTERGDSAVYLCASSQGGGETQYFGPGTRLLVL.

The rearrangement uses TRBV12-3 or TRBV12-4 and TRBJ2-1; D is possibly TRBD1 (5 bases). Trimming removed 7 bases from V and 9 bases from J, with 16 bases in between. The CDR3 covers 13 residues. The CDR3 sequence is CASKQAIVFEQFF. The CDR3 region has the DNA TGTGCCAGCAAACAGGCGATAGTCTTTGAGCAGTTCTTC.

CDR3: CASSFSGGGDEQYF. The CDR3 coding sequence is TGTGCCAGCAGTTTTTCTGGCGGAGGAGACGAGCAGTACTTC. The V call is TRBV28, the J call TRBJ2-7, with D possibly matching TRBD2 (5 bases). From germline, CDR1 is MDHEN and CDR2 SYDVKM. Trimming removed 3 bases from V and 5 bases from J, with 14 bases in between. The CDR3 contains 14 residues. The full variable domain, with the rest looked up from reference TRBV28 and TRBJ2-7, is DVKVTQSSRYLVKRTGEKVFLECVQDMDHENMFWYRQDPGLGLRLIYFSYDVKMKEKGDIPEGYSVSREKKERFSLILESASTNQTSMYLCASSFSGGGDEQYFGPGTRLTVT.

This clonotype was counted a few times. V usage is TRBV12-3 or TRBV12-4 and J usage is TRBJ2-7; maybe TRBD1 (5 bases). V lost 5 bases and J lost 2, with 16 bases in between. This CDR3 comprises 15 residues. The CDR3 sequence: CASSPWVGVTYEQYF. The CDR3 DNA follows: TGTGCCAGCAGTCCCTGGGTAGGGGTGACCTACGAGCAGTACTTC.

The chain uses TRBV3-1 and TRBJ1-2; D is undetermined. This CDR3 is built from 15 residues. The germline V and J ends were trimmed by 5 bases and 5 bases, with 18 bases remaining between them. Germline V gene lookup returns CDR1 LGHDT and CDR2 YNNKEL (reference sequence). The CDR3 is CASSFRAAVRYGYTF. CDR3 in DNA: TGTGCCAGCAGCTTTCGAGCGGCGGTGCGGTATGGCTACACCTTC.

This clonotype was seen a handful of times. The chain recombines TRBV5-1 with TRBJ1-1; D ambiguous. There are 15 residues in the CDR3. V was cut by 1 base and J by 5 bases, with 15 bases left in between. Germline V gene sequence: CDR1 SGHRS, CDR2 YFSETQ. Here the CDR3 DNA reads TGCGCCAGCAGCTTGACGCCCGCGGGCGGGACTGAAGCTTTCTTT. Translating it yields CASSLTPAGGTEAFF.

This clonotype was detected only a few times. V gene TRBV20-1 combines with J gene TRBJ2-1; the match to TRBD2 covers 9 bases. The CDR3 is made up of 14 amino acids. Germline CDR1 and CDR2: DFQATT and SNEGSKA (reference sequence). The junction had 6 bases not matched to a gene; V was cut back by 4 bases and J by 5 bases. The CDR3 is CSAKAGGPDNEQFF. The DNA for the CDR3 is TGCAGTGCTAAGGCGGGAGGGCCGGACAATGAGCAGTTCTTC.

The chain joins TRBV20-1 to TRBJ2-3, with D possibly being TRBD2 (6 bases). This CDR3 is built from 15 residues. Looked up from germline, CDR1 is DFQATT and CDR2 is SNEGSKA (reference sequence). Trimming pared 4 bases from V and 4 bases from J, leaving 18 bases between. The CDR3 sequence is CSAITGTSRPDTQYF. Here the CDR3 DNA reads TGCAGTGCTATCACCGGGACTTCGAGGCCAGATACGCAGTATTTT.

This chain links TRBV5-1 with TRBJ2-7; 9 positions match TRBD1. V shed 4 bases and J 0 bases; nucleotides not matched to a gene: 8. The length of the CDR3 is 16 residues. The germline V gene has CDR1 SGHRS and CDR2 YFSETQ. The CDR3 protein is CASSHPRDRVSYEQYF. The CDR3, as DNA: TGCGCCAGCAGCCACCCTCGGGACAGGGTCTCCTACGAGCAGTACTTC.

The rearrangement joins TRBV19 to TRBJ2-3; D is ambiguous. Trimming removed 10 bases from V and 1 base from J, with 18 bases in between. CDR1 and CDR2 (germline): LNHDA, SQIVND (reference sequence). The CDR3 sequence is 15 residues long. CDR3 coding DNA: TGTGCCACCAACCGACGGAACTCCCGCACAGATACGCAGTATTTT. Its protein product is CATNRRNSRTDTQYF. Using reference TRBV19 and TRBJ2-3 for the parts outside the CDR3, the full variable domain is DGGITQSPKYLFRKEGQNVTLSCEQNLNHDAMYWYRQDPGQGLRLIYYSQIVNDFQKGDIAEGYSVSREKKESFPLTVTSAQKNPTAFYLCATNRRNSRTDTQYFGPGTRLTVL.

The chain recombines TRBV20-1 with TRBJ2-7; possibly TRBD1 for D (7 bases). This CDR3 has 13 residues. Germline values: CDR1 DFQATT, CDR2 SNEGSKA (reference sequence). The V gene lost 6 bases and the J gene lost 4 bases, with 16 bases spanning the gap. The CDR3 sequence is CSARARGAYEQYF. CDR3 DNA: TGCAGTGCGCGGGCCAGGGGGGCATACGAGCAGTACTTC.

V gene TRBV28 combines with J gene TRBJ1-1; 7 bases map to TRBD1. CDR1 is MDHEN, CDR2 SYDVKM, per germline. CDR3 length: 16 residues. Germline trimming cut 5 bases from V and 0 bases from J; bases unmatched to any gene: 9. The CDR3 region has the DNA TGTGCCAGCAGTCAGGGGGTCGCGATTTTGAACACTGAAGCTTTCTTT. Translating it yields CASSQGVAILNTEAFF.

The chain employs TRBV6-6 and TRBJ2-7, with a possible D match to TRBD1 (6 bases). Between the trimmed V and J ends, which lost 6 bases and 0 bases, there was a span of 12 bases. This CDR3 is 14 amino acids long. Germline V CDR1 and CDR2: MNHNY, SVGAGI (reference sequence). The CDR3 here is CASSGQSSSYEQYF. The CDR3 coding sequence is TGTGCCAGCAGCGGACAGTCAAGCTCCTACGAGCAGTACTTC.

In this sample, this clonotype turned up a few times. DNA of the CDR3: TGTGCCAGCAGCGTATACGGGGACCCAACCTACGAGCAGTACTTC. Its translation: CASSVYGDPTYEQYF. The chain is built from TRBV9 and TRBJ2-7; D possibly uses TRBD1 or TRBD2 (5 bases each). V lost 1 base and J 2 bases, leaving 13 bases between the germline ends. CDR3 length equals 15 residues. Germline assignment: CDR1 SGDLS and CDR2 YYNGEE.

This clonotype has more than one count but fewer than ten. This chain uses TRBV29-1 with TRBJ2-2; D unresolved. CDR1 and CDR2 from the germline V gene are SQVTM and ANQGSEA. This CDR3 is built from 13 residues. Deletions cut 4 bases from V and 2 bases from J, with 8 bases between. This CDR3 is CSVGADNTGELFF. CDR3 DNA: TGCAGCGTTGGAGCCGATAACACCGGGGAGCTGTTTTTT.

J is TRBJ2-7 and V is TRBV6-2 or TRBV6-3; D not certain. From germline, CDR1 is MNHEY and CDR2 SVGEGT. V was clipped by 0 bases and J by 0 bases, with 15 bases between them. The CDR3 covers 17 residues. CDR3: CASSYSKARLDSYEQYF. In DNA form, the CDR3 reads TGTGCCAGCAGTTACTCGAAAGCTCGTCTCGACTCCTACGAGCAGTACTTC.

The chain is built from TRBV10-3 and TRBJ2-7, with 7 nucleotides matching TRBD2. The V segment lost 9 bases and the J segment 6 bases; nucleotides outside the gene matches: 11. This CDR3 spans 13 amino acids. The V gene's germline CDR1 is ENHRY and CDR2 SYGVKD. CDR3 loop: CAISGGSHFEQYF. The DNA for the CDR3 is TGTGCCATTTCGGGAGGCAGCCATTTCGAGCAGTACTTC.

CDR3 nucleotides: TGTGCCAGCACCCTGACCAACATGGGTCGCACTGAAGCTTTCTTT. The encoded protein is CASTLTNMGRTEAFF. This chain connects TRBV7-8 to TRBJ1-1; D is ambiguous. Deletions cut 7 bases from V and 4 bases from J, with 19 bases between. The CDR3 covers 15 residues. Germline V gene lookup returns CDR1 SGHVS and CDR2 FQNEAQ.